The present TCR beta chain was sequenced within a study of persistence of HIV-infected CD4 T cells. For this clone: The target antigen is unknown.

Sequencing used immunoSEQ version 4 in survey mode. The protocol was immunoSEQ multiplex PCR, while the TCRdb copy is restricted to in-frame clones and leaves out a portion. The data hold fewer than 6,500 clones, with roughly 70% observed a single time. The stimulus was lysate of CMV-infected fibroblasts, approximately 9.7 ug/mL. Responding CD4+ T cells were sorted by upregulation of both CD40 ligand and CD69. The sample here was CD4+ T cells sorted from PBMCs after approximately 18-hour stimulation, taken from a patient who received antiretroviral therapy. The sequence was collected from an adult man with HIV who was CMV-seropositive.

The CDR3 sequence: CAWRSPGTGFGTQYF. The CDR3 DNA sequence: TGTGCCTGGAGGAGTCCCGGGACAGGGTTTGGGACCCAGTACTTC. The chain employs TRBV30 and TRBJ2-5; 9 bases align to TRBD1. The CDR3 has 15 residues. V lost 3 bases, J lost 7 bases, and 12 bases stayed unmatched. The V gene's germline CDR1 is GTSNPN and CDR2 SVGIG (reference sequence).